The clone carrying this T cell receptor beta chain occurred a few times. What it recognizes is unknown. The CDR3 runs to 16 residues. Germline lookup yields CDR1 SGHRS and CDR2 YFSETQ. V dropped 2 bases and J dropped 0 bases, with 15 bases sitting between them. This record belongs to a study of T cell repertoires in cytomegalovirus infection. About the study: Public TCR beta signature analysis indicated the presence of both CMV infection and matching HLA type.

TCRdb re-called the reads through MiXCR, storing one row per CDR3 protein. The sample lists more than 300,000 distinct CDR3 sequences, approximately 35% occurring once. This TCR came from a human donor in good health (CMV status not recorded). Some clones in this sample may be carry-over from other donors' samples. Sequenced here: cultured PBMCs, sampled from culture after CMV antigen stimulation. The chain links TRBV5-1 to TRBJ2-7; TRBD1 might be the D (6 bases). The CDR3, as DNA: TGCGCCAGCAGCTTCGACAACAGGGCTGTCTCCTACGAGCAGTACTTC. Its translation: CASSFDNRAVSYEQYF.